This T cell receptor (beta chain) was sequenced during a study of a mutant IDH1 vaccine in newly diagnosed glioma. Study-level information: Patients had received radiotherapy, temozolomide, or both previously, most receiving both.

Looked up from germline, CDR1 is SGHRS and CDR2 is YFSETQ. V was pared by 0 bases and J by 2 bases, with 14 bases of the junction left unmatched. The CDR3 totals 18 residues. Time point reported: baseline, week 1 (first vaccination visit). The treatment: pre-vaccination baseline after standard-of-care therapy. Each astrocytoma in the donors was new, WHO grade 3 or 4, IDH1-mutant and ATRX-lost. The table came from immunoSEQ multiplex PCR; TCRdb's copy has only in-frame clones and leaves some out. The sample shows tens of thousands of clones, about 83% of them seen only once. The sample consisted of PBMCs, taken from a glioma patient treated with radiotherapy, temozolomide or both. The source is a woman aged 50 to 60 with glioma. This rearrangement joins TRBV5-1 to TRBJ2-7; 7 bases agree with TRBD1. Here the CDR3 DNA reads TGCGCCAGCAGCTTGGCCCCCCAGGGGAAGAGGGGGCCCTACGAGCAGTACTTC. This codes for CASSLAPQGKRGPYEQYF.